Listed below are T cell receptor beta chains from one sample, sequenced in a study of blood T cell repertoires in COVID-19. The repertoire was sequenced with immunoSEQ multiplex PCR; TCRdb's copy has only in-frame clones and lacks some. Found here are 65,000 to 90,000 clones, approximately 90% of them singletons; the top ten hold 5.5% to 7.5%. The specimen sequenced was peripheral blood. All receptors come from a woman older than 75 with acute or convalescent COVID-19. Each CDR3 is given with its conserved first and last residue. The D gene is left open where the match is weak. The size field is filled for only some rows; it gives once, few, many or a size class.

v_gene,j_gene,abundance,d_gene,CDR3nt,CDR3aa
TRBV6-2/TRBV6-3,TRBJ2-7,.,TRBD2,TGTGCCAGCAGCCCCCTTAGCGGGCCGGTCTCCTACGAGCAGTACTTC,CASSPLSGPVSYEQYF
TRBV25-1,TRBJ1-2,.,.,TGTGCCAGCAGTGAATCAGGGGTCTATGGCTACACCTTC,CASSESGVYGYTF
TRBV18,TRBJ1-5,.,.,TGTGCCAGCTCCGCGCCGGGAGGCAATCAGCCCCAGCATTTT,CASSAPGGNQPQHF
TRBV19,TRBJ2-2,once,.,TGTGCCAGTAGTATTAGTACAGGGCCAGCGGGGGAGCTGTTTTTT,CASSISTGPAGELFF
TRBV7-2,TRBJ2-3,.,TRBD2,TGTGCCAGCAGCTTAGCGAGCGGGAGTCGAGATACGCAGTATTTT,CASSLASGSRDTQYF
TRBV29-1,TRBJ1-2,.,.,TGCAGCGTTGAAGTCCCCGAGGAGCACTATGGCTACACCTTC,CSVEVPEEHYGYTF
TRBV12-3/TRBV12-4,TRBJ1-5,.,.,TGTGCCAGCAGTTCCTCGGGACAGCCCCAGCATTTT,CASSSSGQPQHF
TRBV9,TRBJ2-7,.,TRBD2,TGTGCCAGCAGCTCCTCGGGACTAGCGGGGGGCGAGCAGTACTTC,CASSSSGLAGGEQYF
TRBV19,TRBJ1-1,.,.,TGTGCCAGTAGTATAGAAGGGAGAGGTGAAGCTTTCTTT,CASSIEGRGEAFF
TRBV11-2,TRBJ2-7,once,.,TGTGCCAGCAAAGAGGACAGGGGTACACTAGCGGGAAGGGACGAGCAGTACTTC,CASKEDRGTLAGRDEQYF
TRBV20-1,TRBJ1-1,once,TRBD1,TGCAGTGCTAGTCCCGCAGGAGGACAGGTCATTAAGGGCACTGAAGCTTTCTTT,CSASPAGGQVIKGTEAFF
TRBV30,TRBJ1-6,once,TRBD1,TGTGCCTGGAACCGGGACAGTAATTCACCCCTCCACTTT,CAWNRDSNSPLHF
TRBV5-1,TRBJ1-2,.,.,TGCGCCAGCAGCGAGAGTTCCGGCAGGGGCTATGGCTACACCTTC,CASSESSGRGYGYTF
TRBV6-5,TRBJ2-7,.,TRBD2,TGTGCCAGCACCCCCGGGGGGGCGGGCGAGCAGTACTTC,CASTPGGAGEQYF
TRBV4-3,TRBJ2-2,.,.,TGCGCCAGCAGCCTTCTCGACACGGCCGGGGAGCTGTTTTTT,CASSLLDTAGELFF
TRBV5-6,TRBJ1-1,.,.,TGTGCCAGCAGCTTGGCCGGTCAAAACACTGAAGCTTTCTTT,CASSLAGQNTEAFF
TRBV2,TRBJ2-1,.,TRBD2,TGTGCCAGCGGGGGAATAGCGGGGGAACTTTCCTACAATGAGCAGTTCTTC,CASGGIAGELSYNEQFF
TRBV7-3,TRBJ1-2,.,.,TGTGCCAGCAGCTTAACAGGGAGTAACTATGGCTACACCTTC,CASSLTGSNYGYTF
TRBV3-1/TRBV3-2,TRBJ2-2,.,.,TGTGCCAGCAGCCAAGGGGCAGGAACCGGGGAGCTGTTTTTT,CASSQGAGTGELFF
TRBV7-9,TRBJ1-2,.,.,TGTGCCAGCAGCCCCGGGACACCTTATGGCTACACCTTC,CASSPGTPYGYTF
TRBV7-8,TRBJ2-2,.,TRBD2,TGTGCCAGCGGCGGTAGCGGGCGGTCCGGGGAGCTGTTTTTT,CASGGSGRSGELFF
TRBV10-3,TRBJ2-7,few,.,TGTGCCACCAACCGCGGGGGCTTCTCCTACGAGCAGTACTTC,CATNRGGFSYEQYF
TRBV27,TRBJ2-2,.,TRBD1,TGTGCCAGCAGTGCTACAGGGGGGAGGAGCACCGGGGAGCTGTTTTTT,CASSATGGRSTGELFF
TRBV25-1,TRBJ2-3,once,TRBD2,TGTGCCAGCAGTGATAGGGGTAGCGGGGTTGGAGATACGCAGTATTTT,CASSDRGSGVGDTQYF
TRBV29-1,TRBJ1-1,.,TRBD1,TGCAGCGTTACAGGGGGCTTGAACACTGAAGCTTTCTTT,CSVTGGLNTEAFF
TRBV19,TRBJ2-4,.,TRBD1,TGTGCCAGTAGTACCCCGACAGGGGGCAGGGACATTCAGTACTTC,CASSTPTGGRDIQYF
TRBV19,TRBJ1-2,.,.,TGTGCCAGTAGTAGGAGTCCGACGAACTATGGCTACACCTTC,CASSRSPTNYGYTF
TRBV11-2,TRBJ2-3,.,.,TGTGCCAGCAGCTTAGGCGCTACCATACCCACAGATACGCAGTATTTT,CASSLGATIPTDTQYF
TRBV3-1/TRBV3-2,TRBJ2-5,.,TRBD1,TGTGCCAGCAGTCTGAACAGGGGCGGGGAGACCCAGTACTTC,CASSLNRGGETQYF
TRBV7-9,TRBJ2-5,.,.,TGTGCCAGCAGCTTAGGAACAGGAGAGACCCAGTACTTC,CASSLGTGETQYF
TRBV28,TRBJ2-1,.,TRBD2,TGTGCCAGCAGTTTTTCTAGCGGGGTGCTCTTC,CASSFSSGVLF
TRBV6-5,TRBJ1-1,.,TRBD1,TGTGCCATACAACAGGGGGCGGCGAACACTGAAGCTTTCTTT,CAIQQGAANTEAFF
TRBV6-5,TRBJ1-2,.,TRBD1,TGTGCCAGCAGTACTTACGGACAGGGTCCCTATGGCTACACCTTC,CASSTYGQGPYGYTF
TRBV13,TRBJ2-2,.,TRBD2,TGTGCCAGCAGCCCCCTCGCTAGCGGGGGTAACACCGGGGAGCTGTTTTTT,CASSPLASGGNTGELFF
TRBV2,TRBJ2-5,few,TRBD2,TGTGCCAGCATCCGGTCCCCGACTGGAGCGGGGGGCGTTAAAGAGACCCAGTACTTC,CASIRSPTGAGGVKETQYF
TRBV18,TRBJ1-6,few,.,TGTGCCAGCTCACCCTCGCAGGTGAATAATTCACCCCTCCACTTT,CASSPSQVNNSPLHF
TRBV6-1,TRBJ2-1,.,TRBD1,TGTGCCAGCAGTGCCAGGACAGGGGGCATCTCCTACAATGAGCAGTTCTTC,CASSARTGGISYNEQFF
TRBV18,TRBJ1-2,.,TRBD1,TGTGCCAGCTCACTGGGACAGGGGGTGATCTATGGCTACACCTTC,CASSLGQGVIYGYTF
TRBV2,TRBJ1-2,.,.,TGTGCCAGCAGTGAGACCGGACTCAACTATGGCTACACCTTC,CASSETGLNYGYTF
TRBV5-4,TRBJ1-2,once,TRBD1,TGTGCCAGCAGCTTGTTTAACCGGGACAGGGACCCCAATGGCTACACCTTC,CASSLFNRDRDPNGYTF
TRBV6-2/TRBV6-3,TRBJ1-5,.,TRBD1,TGTGCCAGCAGCCGACAGGGGCGTCAGCCCCAGCATTTT,CASSRQGRQPQHF
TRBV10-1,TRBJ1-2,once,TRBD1,TGCGCCAGCGCGAGACAGGGGGCGCTTGGCTACACCTTC,CASARQGALGYTF
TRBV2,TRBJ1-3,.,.,TGTGCCAGCAGGCCCGCTAGCTCTGGAAACACCATATATTTT,CASRPASSGNTIYF
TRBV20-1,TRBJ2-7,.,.,TGCAGTGCTAGTAGTCAGGGATACGAGCAGTACTTC,CSASSQGYEQYF
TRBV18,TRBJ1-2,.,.,TGTGCCAGCTCTCTAGACGGCAACTATGGCTACACCTTC,CASSLDGNYGYTF
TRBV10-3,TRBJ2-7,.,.,TGTGCCATCAGTGAGACTTCCTACGAGCAGTACTTC,CAISETSYEQYF
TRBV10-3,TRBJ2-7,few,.,TGTGCCATCTCAAGGGAGGCCTACGAGCAGTACTTC,CAISREAYEQYF
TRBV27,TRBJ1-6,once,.,TGTGCCAGCACCCCCACCGGGGGGAATTCACCCCTCCACTTT,CASTPTGGNSPLHF
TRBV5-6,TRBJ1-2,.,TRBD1,TGTGCCAGCAGCTTGGTGATCAGGGGGCAGAATGGCTACACCTTC,CASSLVIRGQNGYTF
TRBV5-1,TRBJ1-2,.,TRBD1,TGCGCCAGCAGTCCCGGGACAGGGGTTCTGGACTATGGCTACACCTTC,CASSPGTGVLDYGYTF